This passage covers 23 T cell receptor beta chains from one sample sequenced in a study of shared clonotypes between healthy human individuals (dated by TCRdb to 2020 to 2021). Library preparation employed the immunoSEQ multiplex PCR assay. TCRdb's version of the immuneACCESS table is confined to in-frame rearrangements and falls short of the full clone set. An unresolved V gene accounts for under half of the shortfall where checked; the remainder is of unknown origin. Recorded for this sample are approximately 2,000,000 clones; under 95% of them occurred a single time. 0.3% to 0.4% of the sample belongs to the ten largest clones. The material sequenced was naive CD4+ T cells from PBMCs. The cell subset or site label for this specimen denotes: CD45RA+ positively selected. The receptors stem from a man between 18 and 29 years old in good health. Some clones in this sample may be carry-over from other donors' samples.

The chain links TRBV7-2 to TRBJ2-7; no firm D call. V was cut by 1 base and J by 6 bases, with 10 bases left in between. From germline, CDR1 is SGHTA and CDR2 FQGNSA. CDR3 length: 13 residues. CDR3 coding DNA: TGTGCCAGCAGCTTAGGCCCCTACTCCGAGCAGTACTTC. This codes for CASSLGPYSEQYF.

This chain links TRBV28 with TRBJ2-7, with a weak D call TRBD2 (5 bases). Germline lookup yields CDR1 MDHEN and CDR2 SYDVKM. The CDR3 length is 12 residues. Deletions cut 2 bases from V and 7 bases from J, with 9 bases between. The CDR3: CASSLKRGEQYF. The CDR3 DNA is TGTGCCAGCAGTTTAAAGAGAGGGGAGCAGTACTTC. The complete variable domain, with remaining parts taken from reference TRBV28 and TRBJ2-7, reads DVKVTQSSRYLVKRTGEKVFLECVQDMDHENMFWYRQDPGLGLRLIYFSYDVKMKEKGDIPEGYSVSREKKERFSLILESASTNQTSMYLCASSLKRGEQYFGPGTRLTVT.

The chain combines TRBV21-1 with TRBJ2-2; the tabulated D call, TRBD2, remains unverified against the DNA. TRBV21-1 is noted as a pseudogene. The CDR3 has 17 residues. CDR3 residues: CASSPHRLAASTGELFF. CDR3 nucleotides: TGTGCCAGCAGCCCACACCGACTAGCTGCGAGCACCGGGGAGCTGTTTTTT.

The V call is TRBV28, the J call TRBJ2-7, with 9 bases aligning to TRBD2. With V trimmed by 3 bases and J by 2 bases, 11 bases remained unmatched. Germline-derived CDR1 and CDR2 are MDHEN and SYDVKM. This CDR3 contains 17 residues. CDR3 coding DNA: TGTGCCAGCAGTTTTGCGGGAGGGCTCTTCCTACCCTACGAGCAGTACTTC. Its translation: CASSFAGGLFLPYEQYF.

The genes are TRBV19 and TRBJ2-3; D is possibly TRBD1 (6 bases). The V and J ends lost 6 bases and 5 bases respectively, with 12 bases between them. The CDR3 runs to 13 residues. CDR1 and CDR2 from the germline V gene are LNHDA and SQIVND (reference sequence). The CDR3 bases are TGTGCCAGTAGGGACAGACAATTAGATACGCAGTATTTT. Translation: CASRDRQLDTQYF.

The rearrangement joins TRBV10-3 to TRBJ2-5; D might be TRBD1 (7 bases). Germline V gives CDR1 ENHRY, CDR2 SYGVKD. The length of the CDR3 is 13 residues. Between the trimmed V and J ends, which lost 7 bases and 5 bases, there was a span of 14 bases. For the CDR3, the DNA is TGTGCCATCAACGGACAGGCGGGGGAGACCCAGTACTTC. It encodes CAINGQAGETQYF.

This chain joins TRBV29-1 and TRBJ2-1; D remains ambiguous. V shed 4 bases and J shed 9 bases, with 16 bases lying between them. The germline V gene has CDR1 SQVTM and CDR2 ANQGSEA. CDR3 size: 13 residues. CDR3 sequence (DNA): TGCAGCGTTGGGACCCAGTTATCCATTGAGCAGTTCTTC. Amino acid sequence: CSVGTQLSIEQFF.

CDR3 in amino acids: CASSLWTSGGETQYF. For the CDR3, the DNA is TGTGCCAGTAGTCTTTGGACTAGCGGGGGGGAGACCCAGTACTTC. The V gene is TRBV19, the J gene TRBJ2-5; 14 bases agree with TRBD2. After removal of 5 bases from V and 5 bases from J, the junction contained 4 bases not matched to a gene. Germline lookup yields CDR1 LNHDA and CDR2 SQIVND (reference sequence). CDR3 length equals 15 residues.

The chain couples TRBV7-6 to TRBJ2-7; a weak D match, TRBD2 (7 bases). Germline values: CDR1 SGHVS, CDR2 FNYEAQ. Trimming left V 1 base short and J 4 bases short, with 14 bases between. The CDR3 totals 15 residues. The CDR3 here is CASSLGWRGLYEQYF. The CDR3 DNA reads TGTGCCAGCAGCTTAGGATGGCGGGGGCTTTACGAGCAGTACTTC.

The chain is built from TRBV6-1 and TRBJ1-2; D is unresolved. CDR3 length: 9 residues. V shed 5 bases and J shed 7 bases, with 2 bases lying between them. Germline V CDR1 and CDR2: MNHNS, SASEGT. The CDR3 region has the DNA TGTGCCAGCAGTTTTGGCTACACCTTC. It yields the protein CASSFGYTF.

V usage is TRBV14 and J usage is TRBJ1-1, with 7 nucleotides matching TRBD1. The CDR3 contains 12 residues. Per the germline V gene, CDR1 is SGHDN and CDR2 is FVKESK. Trimming at V came to 2 bases and at J to 6 bases, leaving 0 bases not matched to a gene. CDR3: CASSQTGAEAFF. CDR3 nucleotide sequence: TGTGCCAGCAGCCAAACAGGGGCTGAAGCTTTCTTT.

The chain employs TRBV11-2 and TRBJ2-3; D call uncertain. Germline-derived CDR1 and CDR2 are SGHAT and FQNNGV. V dropped 1 base and J dropped 6 bases, with 14 bases sitting between them. This CDR3 has 15 residues. CDR3 residues: CASSLVRGPQDTQYF. The CDR3 DNA reads TGTGCCAGCAGCTTAGTTCGCGGCCCTCAGGATACGCAGTATTTT.

This sequence joins TRBV27 and TRBJ1-1; D may be TRBD1 (5 bases). This CDR3 contains 15 residues. V gave up 0 bases and J gave up 6 bases, with 14 bases separating them. From germline, CDR1 is MNHEY and CDR2 SMNVEV (reference sequence). The CDR3 sequence: CASSLSWGVRSEAFF. CDR3 DNA: TGTGCCAGCAGTTTATCGTGGGGGGTACGATCTGAAGCTTTCTTT.

The chain combines TRBV28 with TRBJ2-7; 8 bases line up with TRBD2. The germline gives CDR1 MDHEN, CDR2 SYDVKM. V was clipped by 3 bases and J by 4 bases; unmatched bases: 26. The CDR3 is made up of 21 amino acids. The CDR3 loop is CASSFEGVRGLETLRVYEQYF. Written as DNA, the CDR3 is TGTGCCAGCAGTTTCGAAGGGGTACGGGGACTAGAGACCTTGAGGGTGTACGAGCAGTACTTC.

The genes are TRBV6-1 and TRBJ2-7, with unresolved D. CDR1 and CDR2 (germline): MNHNS, SASEGT. CDR3 length: 14 amino acids. V lost 2 bases, J lost 4 bases, and 12 bases lay in between. The CDR3 bases are TGTGCCAGCAGTGAATCGGCGGTATCTTACGAGCAGTACTTC. Translation gives CASSESAVSYEQYF.

The rearrangement uses TRBV27 and TRBJ1-4, with a possible D match to TRBD1 (5 bases). Deletions cut 2 bases from V and 2 bases from J, with 12 bases between. There are 16 residues in the CDR3. CDR1 and CDR2 from the germline V gene are MNHEY and SMNVEV (reference sequence). The CDR3 sequence is CASSLLGPTTNEKLFF. The DNA for the CDR3 is TGTGCCAGCAGTTTACTGGGGCCGACTACTAATGAAAAACTGTTTTTT.

The chain has TRBV6-5 and TRBJ1-2; D is unresolved. V was clipped by 2 bases and J by 8 bases, with 15 bases between them. The CDR3 is made up of 14 amino acids. Per the germline V gene, CDR1 is MNHEY and CDR2 is SVGAGI. CDR3 protein: CASSYRVITAGYTF. CDR3 nucleotide sequence: TGTGCCAGCAGTTACAGGGTCATTACTGCGGGCTACACCTTC.

This chain uses TRBV6-1 with TRBJ2-6, with TRBD1 as a possible D gene (5 bases). Germline CDR1 MNHNS, CDR2 SASEGT. The germline V and J ends were trimmed by 6 bases and 4 bases, with 13 bases remaining between them. This CDR3 has 15 residues. The CDR3 DNA reads as TGTGCCAGCAGCAGACAGAGTTTGGGGGCCAACGTCCTGACTTTC. It translates to CASSRQSLGANVLTF.

The J gene is TRBJ1-4, the V gene TRBV7-2; 10 nucleotides line up with TRBD1. Germline V gene lookup returns CDR1 SGHTA and CDR2 FQGNSA. The CDR3 spans 15 residues. Germline trimming cut 1 base from V and 10 bases from J; bases unmatched to any gene: 6. CDR3 sequence: CASSLGGQGGVKLFF. DNA of the CDR3: TGTGCCAGCAGCTTAGGAGGACAGGGGGGAGTAAAACTGTTTTTT.

This clone was observed once. V and J are TRBV7-9 and TRBJ1-1, with D tentatively TRBD1 (6 bases). Per germline, CDR1 SEHNR and CDR2 FQNEAQ (reference sequence). The V and J ends lost 3 bases and 6 bases respectively, with 20 bases between them. This CDR3 region has 16 residues. CDR3 sequence: CASSFYSSGAGAEAFF. The CDR3, as DNA: TGTGCCAGCAGCTTTTATTCGTCGGGGGCAGGGGCTGAAGCTTTCTTT.

The CDR3, as DNA: TGTGCCTGGAACGACAGGGGCGATCAGCCCCAGCATTTT. Translation gives CAWNDRGDQPQHF. This rearrangement joins TRBV30 to TRBJ1-5; 8 nucleotides line up with TRBD1. Germline-derived CDR1 and CDR2 are GTSNPN and SVGIG (reference sequence). V was pared by 4 bases and J by 5 bases, with 4 bases of the junction left unmatched. CDR3 length equals 13 residues.

The chain recombines TRBV28 with TRBJ2-7, with TRBD2 matching 13 bases. CDR3 length equals 16 residues. Losses at the gene ends were 6 bases for V and 2 bases for J; bases not matched to a gene: 7. Germline V gives CDR1 MDHEN, CDR2 SYDVKM. CDR3 protein: CASRAAGTSGTYEQYF. The CDR3 DNA follows: TGTGCCAGCAGGGCAGCCGGGACTAGCGGGACCTACGAGCAGTACTTC.

The rearrangement joins TRBV2 to TRBJ1-5, with D perhaps TRBD1 (5 bases). The V gene's germline CDR1 is SNHLY and CDR2 FYNNEI. CDR3 length equals 12 residues. V lost 8 bases, J lost 4 bases, and 9 bases lay in between. For the CDR3, the DNA is TGTGCCAGCGGGACCGCAAATCAGCCCCAGCATTTT. It translates to CASGTANQPQHF.